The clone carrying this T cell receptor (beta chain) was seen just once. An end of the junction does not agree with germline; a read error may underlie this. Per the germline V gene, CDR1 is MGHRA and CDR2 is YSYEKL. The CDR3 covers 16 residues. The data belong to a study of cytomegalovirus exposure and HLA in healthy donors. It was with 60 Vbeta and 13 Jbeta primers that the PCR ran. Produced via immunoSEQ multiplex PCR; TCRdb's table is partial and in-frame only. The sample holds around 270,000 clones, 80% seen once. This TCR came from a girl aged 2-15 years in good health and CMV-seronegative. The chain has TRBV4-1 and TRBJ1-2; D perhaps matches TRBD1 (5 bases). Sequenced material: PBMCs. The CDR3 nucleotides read TGCGCCAGCAGCCCAATCGTTAGTGGGGCCTACTATGGCTACGCCTTC. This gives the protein CASSPIVSGAYYGYAF.